This TCR beta chain appears in the sequencing data of a study of long-term antiretroviral therapy in people with HIV. Run at survey level, the immunoSEQ assay was version v3.0. TCRdb's table, derived via immunoSEQ multiplex PCR, lists solely in-frame clones and lacks some. There are 48,000 or so clones in the sample; about 86% occur only once, and 3% lies in the top ten. Trimming left V 3 bases short and J 1 base short, with 17 bases between. Germline V gene sequence: CDR1 SGHNT, CDR2 YYREEE (reference sequence). The CDR3 totals 17 residues. In regard to this clone: What it recognizes is unknown.

Whole-study findings and limits: Dominating the repertoire at all time points were the clones that expanded before ART.

The TCR originated in a woman aged 18-29 years with HIV. V usage is TRBV5-4 and J usage is TRBJ2-1, with a weak D call TRBD1 (6 bases). Sequences were derived from unsorted PBMCs, sampled 0.8 years after starting antiretroviral therapy. CDR3 loop: CASSSTGLGTSYNEQFF. CDR3 bases: TGTGCCAGCAGCTCGACAGGCTTGGGAACGTCCTACAATGAGCAGTTCTTC.